Described below is a single TCR beta chain sequence and its context. Given a much more abundant clone one base away, this may be a read error. The library came from three nested PCR rounds adapted from ARM-PCR protocols. TCRdb reanalysed the multiplex PCR reads using MiXCR and keeps one entry per CDR3 protein. The sample has 70,000 or so distinct CDR3 sequences, approximately 63% seen once. This specimen belongs to a study of tumor and adjacent non-tumor tissue in lung cancer. Study information: The cohort had roughly 11 adenocarcinoma, a couple of squamous cell and 1 small cell patients.

No cell sorting was done before RNA was extracted from the tissue. The sequenced sample was lung tumor tissue. The TCR comes from a man aged 45-60 years with non-small cell lung cancer.

The CDR3 here is CASSPTGSGMQYF. CDR3 nucleotides: TGTGCCAGCAGTCCGACTGGGTCCGGTATGCAGTATTTT. This chain connects TRBV6-6 to TRBJ2-3, with no clear D. Germline CDR1 and CDR2: MNHNY and SVGAGI (reference sequence). The CDR3 is 13 amino acids. Trimming stripped 5 bases from V and 11 bases from J, with 17 bases between.